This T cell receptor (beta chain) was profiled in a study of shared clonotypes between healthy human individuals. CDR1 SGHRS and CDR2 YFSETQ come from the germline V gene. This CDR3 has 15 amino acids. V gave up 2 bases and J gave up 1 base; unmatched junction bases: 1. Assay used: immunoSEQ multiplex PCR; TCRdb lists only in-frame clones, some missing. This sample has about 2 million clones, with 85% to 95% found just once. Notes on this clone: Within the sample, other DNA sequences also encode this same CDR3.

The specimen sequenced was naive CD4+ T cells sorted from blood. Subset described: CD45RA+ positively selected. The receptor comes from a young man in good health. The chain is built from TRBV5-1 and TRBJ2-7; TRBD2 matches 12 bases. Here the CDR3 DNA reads TGCGCCAGCAGCTTCACTAGCGGGGGGTCCTACGAGCAGTACTTC. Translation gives CASSFTSGGSYEQYF.